This TCR beta chain was sequenced in a study of OX40 agonist ivuxolimab in advanced cancers. On this clone itself: Its antigen is undetermined. Other nucleotide sequences from this sample produce the same CDR3.

The method was immunoSEQ multiplex PCR; TCRdb's version includes in-frame clones alone and lacks a portion of them. The data hold 100,000 or so clones, with approximately 95% observed a single time. Study-level points and caveats: Among patients with partial responses at 0.1-3.0 mg/kg, clonal expansion was among the lowest.

V was clipped by 6 bases and J by 0 bases, with 6 bases between them. Looked up from germline, CDR1 is MNHEY and CDR2 is SMNVEV (reference sequence). The CDR3 has 13 amino acids. Sequences were derived from CD4+ or CD8+ T cells sorted from blood, sampled in a trial of the OX40 agonist ivuxolimab. The source of this sequence is an adult with an advanced solid tumor such as melanoma, head and neck, liver or kidney cancer. The chain recombines TRBV27 with TRBJ2-1; D not certain. CDR3 sequence (DNA): TGTGCCAGCAGCGTTGGCTCCTACAATGAGCAGTTCTTC. Translated: CASSVGSYNEQFF.